The 13 T cell receptor beta chains below come from one sample, sequenced in a study of T cell responses to AZD1222 COVID-19 vaccine. Sequencing was performed with immunoSEQ multiplex PCR; in TCRdb, only in-frame clones are kept and a portion is missing. The data show around 150,000 clones, with over 85% seen just once and roughly 2% held by the top ten. The sequencing here drew on peripheral blood, taken on day 0 of AZD1222 vaccination. The receptors shown here come from an adult in good health.

The chain is built from TRBV7-9 and TRBJ1-2, with TRBD1 matching over 7 bases. The CDR3 extends over 13 amino acids. The J segment lost 7 bases and the V segment lost 5 bases, leaving 7 bases of the junction unmatched. Germline assignment: CDR1 SEHNR and CDR2 FQNEAQ (reference sequence). The CDR3 coding sequence is TGTGCCAGCAGCCCCCGACAGGGCCCTGGCTACACCTTC. Translating gives CASSPRQGPGYTF. Supplemented by reference TRBV7-9 and TRBJ1-2, the full variable domain reads DTGVSQNPRHKITKRGQNVTFRCDPISEHNRLYWYRQTLGQGPEFLTYFQNEAQLEKSRLLSDRFSAERPKGSFSTLEIQRTEQGDSAMYLCASSPRQGPGYTFGSGTRLTVV.

This rearrangement joins TRBV5-1 to TRBJ2-7; TRBD1 agrees at 9 bases. J lost 3 bases, V lost 7 bases, and 11 bases had no gene match. Germline lookup yields CDR1 SGHRS and CDR2 YFSETQ. This CDR3 region has 15 residues. CDR3 sequence: CASSPGQGKFYEQYF. CDR3 bases: TGCGCCAGCTCCCCCGGACAGGGGAAGTTCTACGAGCAGTACTTC.

The rearrangement uses TRBV2 and TRBJ1-4; D perhaps matches TRBD1 (5 bases). V lost 3 bases and J lost 2, with 13 bases in between. There are 16 residues in the CDR3. CDR1 is SNHLY and CDR2 is FYNNEI in the germline V gene. The CDR3 region has the DNA TGTGCCAGCAGTGAGGGGCAGGCCCCCACTAATGAAAAACTGTTTTTT. Its protein is CASSEGQAPTNEKLFF.

This chain joins TRBV6-5 and TRBJ1-2; maybe TRBD1 (6 bases). The V gene lost 0 bases and the J gene lost 5 bases, with 16 bases spanning the gap. Per germline, CDR1 MNHEY and CDR2 SVGAGI. This CDR3 region has 16 residues. The CDR3 DNA sequence: TGTGCCAGCAGTTACTCACCCGGGGGCGGAGAGTATGGCTACACCTTC. Translation: CASSYSPGGGEYGYTF.

The J gene is TRBJ1-1, the V gene TRBV6-5; D is ambiguous. V was trimmed by 2 bases and J by 1 base, leaving 14 bases between them. The germline V gene encodes CDR1 MNHEY and CDR2 SVGAGI. This CDR3 has 16 residues. CDR3 in amino acids: CASSYAPVGGNTEAFF. CDR3 nucleotides: TGTGCCAGCAGTTACGCCCCCGTCGGTGGGAACACTGAAGCTTTCTTT.

V is TRBV11-2 and J is TRBJ2-2, with 9 nucleotides matching TRBD1. V lost 1 base, J lost 7 bases, and 13 bases stayed unmatched. The CDR3 consists of 18 residues. Germline V lookup: CDR1 SGHAT, CDR2 FQNNGV. Written as DNA, the CDR3 is TGTGCCAGCAGCTTAGGGAGGGGACGACAGGGGGACGGCGGGGAGCTGTTTTTT. Protein product: CASSLGRGRQGDGGELFF.

The rearrangement links TRBV28 to TRBJ1-1, with D tentatively TRBD1 (5 bases). Trimming pared 5 bases from V and 3 bases from J, leaving 16 bases between. CDR3 length: 15 amino acids. Per germline, CDR1 MDHEN and CDR2 SYDVKM. In DNA form, the CDR3 reads TGTGCCAGCAGTACCAGTGGGGCCGGGTACACTGAAGCTTTCTTT. This sequence encodes CASSTSGAGYTEAFF.

This clone was recorded a few times. The rearrangement uses TRBV9 and TRBJ1-2; maybe TRBD1 (6 bases). The CDR3 totals 19 residues. The germline V gene encodes CDR1 SGDLS and CDR2 YYNGEE. V lost 3 bases to trimming and J lost 5 bases, with 29 bases between them. The CDR3 region is CASSAVRDTRGESWYGYTF. Here the CDR3 DNA reads TGTGCCAGCAGCGCAGTTCGCGATACCAGGGGAGAATCTTGGTATGGCTACACCTTC.

This chain uses TRBV15 with TRBJ1-2; 9 nucleotides agree with TRBD1. Germline loops: CDR1 LNHNV, CDR2 YYDKDF (reference sequence). The trim removed 4 bases at V and 5 bases at J, leaving 11 bases unmatched. The CDR3 is 16 residues long. Here the CDR3 reads CATSNVTGGFRYGYTF. CDR3 coding DNA: TGTGCCACCAGCAATGTGACAGGGGGGTTCCGGTATGGCTACACCTTC.

The chain links TRBV5-1 to TRBJ1-1; TRBD1 agrees at 7 bases. Per germline, CDR1 SGHRS and CDR2 YFSETQ. Trimming at V came to 4 bases and at J to 2 bases, leaving 2 bases not matched to a gene. The CDR3 has 13 residues. CDR3 residues: CASSRTGNTEAFF. The CDR3 DNA follows: TGCGCCAGCAGCAGGACAGGAAACACTGAAGCTTTCTTT.

This sequence joins TRBV10-3 and TRBJ1-2, with a possible D match to TRBD1 (5 bases). Trimming took off 10 bases at V and 1 base at J, with 19 bases between the two ends. The CDR3 totals 15 residues. The germline gives CDR1 ENHRY, CDR2 SYGVKD. CDR3 DNA: TGTGCCACGCAAACCTCTCTAGACAGTAACTATGGCTACACCTTC. Protein product: CATQTSLDSNYGYTF.

J is TRBJ2-2 and V is TRBV6-4, with TRBD1 matching 7 bases. The CDR3 length is 16 residues. Germline values: CDR1 MRHNA, CDR2 SNTAGT. V lost 4 bases to trimming and J lost 2 bases; unmatched junction nucleotides: 7. The CDR3 region is CASSVKGTENTGELFF. The CDR3 nucleotides are TGTGCCAGCAGTGTTAAGGGGACAGAAAACACCGGGGAGCTGTTTTTT.

CDR3 sequence (DNA): TGCAGCGTCGATCGCCTGGGGGGGCACAATGAGCAGTTCTTC. It translates to CSVDRLGGHNEQFF. The chain joins TRBV29-1 to TRBJ2-1; possibly TRBD2 for D (7 bases). The germline CDR1 and CDR2 sequences are SQVTM and ANQGSEA. The CDR3 is 14 amino acids. V dropped 6 bases and J dropped 5 bases, with 17 bases sitting between them.